This T cell receptor (beta chain) was documented in a study of blood T cell repertoires in COVID-19. TCRdb's copy holds only in-frame clones and misses some; the assay was immunoSEQ multiplex PCR. The table includes over 200,000 clones, roughly 85% detected once. Individuals aged roughly 18 to 95 years were recruited from fewer than 25 US areas. A single count supports this clone. This CDR3 contains 13 residues. CDR1 and CDR2 from the germline V gene are SGHAT and FQNNGV. V was clipped by 3 bases and J by 6 bases, with 9 bases between them. Material for sequencing was PBMCs or T cells enriched from blood (not recorded which). V is TRBV11-2 and J is TRBJ2-1; D remains ambiguous. The source is a man aged 35 to 55 who had recovered from COVID-19. The CDR3 DNA sequence: TGTGCCAGCAGCTTGGTAGACATCAATGAGCAGTTCTTC. Translation: CASSLVDINEQFF.